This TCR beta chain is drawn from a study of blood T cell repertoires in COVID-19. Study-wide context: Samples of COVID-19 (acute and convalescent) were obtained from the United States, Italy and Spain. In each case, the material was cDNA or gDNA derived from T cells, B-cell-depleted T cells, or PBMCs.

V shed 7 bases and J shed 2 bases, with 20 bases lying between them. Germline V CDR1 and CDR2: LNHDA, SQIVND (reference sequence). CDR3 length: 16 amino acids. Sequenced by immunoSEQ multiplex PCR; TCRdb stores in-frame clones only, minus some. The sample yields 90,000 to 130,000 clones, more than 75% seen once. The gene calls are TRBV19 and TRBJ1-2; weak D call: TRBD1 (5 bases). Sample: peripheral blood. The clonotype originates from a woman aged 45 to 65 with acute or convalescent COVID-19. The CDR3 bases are TGTGCCAGTACCCCTGGGGGGGTCCGGGGGAACTATGGCTACACCTTC. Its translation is CASTPGGVRGNYGYTF.